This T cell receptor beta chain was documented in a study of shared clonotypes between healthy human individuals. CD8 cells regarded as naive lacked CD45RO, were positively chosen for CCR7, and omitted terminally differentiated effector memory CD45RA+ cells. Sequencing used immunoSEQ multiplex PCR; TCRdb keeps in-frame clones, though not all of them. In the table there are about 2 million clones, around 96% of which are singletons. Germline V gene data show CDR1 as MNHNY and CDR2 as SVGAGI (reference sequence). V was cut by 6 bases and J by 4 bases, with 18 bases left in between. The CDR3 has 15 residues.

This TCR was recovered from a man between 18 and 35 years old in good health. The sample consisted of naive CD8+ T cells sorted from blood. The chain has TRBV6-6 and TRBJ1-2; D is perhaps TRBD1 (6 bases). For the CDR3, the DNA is TGTGCCAGCAGCCCTACAGGGTTGGATGCCTATGGCTACACCTTC. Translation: CASSPTGLDAYGYTF.